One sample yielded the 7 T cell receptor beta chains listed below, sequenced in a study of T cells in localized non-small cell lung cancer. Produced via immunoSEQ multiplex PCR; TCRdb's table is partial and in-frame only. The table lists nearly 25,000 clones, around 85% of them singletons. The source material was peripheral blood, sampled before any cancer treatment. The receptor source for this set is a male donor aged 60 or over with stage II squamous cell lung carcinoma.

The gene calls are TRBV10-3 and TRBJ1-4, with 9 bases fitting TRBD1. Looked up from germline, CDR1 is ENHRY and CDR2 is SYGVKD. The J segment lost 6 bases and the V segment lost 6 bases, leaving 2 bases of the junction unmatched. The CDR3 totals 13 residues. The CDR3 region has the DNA TGTGCCATCAGCCGGGACAGGGATGAAAAACTGTTTTTT. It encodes CAISRDRDEKLFF.

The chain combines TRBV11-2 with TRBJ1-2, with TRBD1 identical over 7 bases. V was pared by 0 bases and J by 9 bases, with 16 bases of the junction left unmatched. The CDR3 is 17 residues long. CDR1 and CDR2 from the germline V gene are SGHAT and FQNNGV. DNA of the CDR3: TGTGCCAGCAGCTTAGAAGGGGGCAGGCAGTTTCGGAGTCGCTACACCTTC. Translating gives CASSLEGGRQFRSRYTF. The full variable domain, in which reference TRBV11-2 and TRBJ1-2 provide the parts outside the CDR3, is EAGVAQSPRYKIIEKRQSVAFWCNPISGHATLYWYQQILGQGPKLLIQFQNNGVVDDSQLPKDRFSAERLKGVDSTLKIQPAKLEDSAVYLCASSLEGGRQFRSRYTFGSGTRLTVV.

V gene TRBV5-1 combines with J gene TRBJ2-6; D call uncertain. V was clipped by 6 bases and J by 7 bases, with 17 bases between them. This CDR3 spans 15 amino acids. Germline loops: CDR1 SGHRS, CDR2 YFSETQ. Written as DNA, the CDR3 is TGCGCCAGCACCCCGGTCCCCGGCCCTGCCAACGTCCTGACTTTC. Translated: CASTPVPGPANVLTF.

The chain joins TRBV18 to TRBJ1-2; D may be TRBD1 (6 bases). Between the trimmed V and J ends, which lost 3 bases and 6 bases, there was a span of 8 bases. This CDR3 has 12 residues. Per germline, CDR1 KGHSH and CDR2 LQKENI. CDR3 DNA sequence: TGTGCCAGCTCACCGGAGGGGGATGGCTACACCTTC. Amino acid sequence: CASSPEGDGYTF.

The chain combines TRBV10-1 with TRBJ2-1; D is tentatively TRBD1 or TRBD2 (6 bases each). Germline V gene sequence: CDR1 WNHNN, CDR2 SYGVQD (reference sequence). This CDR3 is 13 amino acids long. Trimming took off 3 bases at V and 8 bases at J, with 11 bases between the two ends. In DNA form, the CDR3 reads TGCGCCAGCAGTGACCGGGGGCGGGATGAGCAGTTCTTC. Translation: CASSDRGRDEQFF.

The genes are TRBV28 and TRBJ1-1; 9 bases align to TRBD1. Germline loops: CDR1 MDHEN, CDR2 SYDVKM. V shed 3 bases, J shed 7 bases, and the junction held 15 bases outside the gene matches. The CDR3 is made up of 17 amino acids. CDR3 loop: CASSLFPQTGGFFEAFF. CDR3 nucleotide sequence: TGTGCCAGCAGTTTGTTCCCTCAAACAGGGGGCTTTTTTGAAGCTTTCTTT.

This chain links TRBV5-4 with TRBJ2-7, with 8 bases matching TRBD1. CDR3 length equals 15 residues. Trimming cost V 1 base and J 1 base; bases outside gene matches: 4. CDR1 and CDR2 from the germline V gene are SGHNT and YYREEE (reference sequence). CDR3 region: CASSLTGGRSYEQYF. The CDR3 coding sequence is TGTGCCAGCAGCTTGACAGGGGGGAGATCCTACGAGCAGTACTTC.